Only one count was recorded for the clone carrying this T cell receptor beta chain. Patients had blood sampled at baseline and again on cycle 4 day 1 and cycle 7 day 1. These data are taken from a study of OX40 agonist ivuxolimab in advanced cancers. About the study: The patients got ivuxolimab, which is an agonistic anti-OX40 (CD134) antibody. There were three patients with partial responses, one having hepatocellular carcinoma and two cutaneous melanoma.

The repertoire was sequenced with immunoSEQ multiplex PCR; TCRdb's copy has only in-frame clones and lacks some. This sample has roughly 61,000 clones, with just under 90% found just once. Germline V gives CDR1 MDHEN, CDR2 SYDVKM. The V gene end was trimmed by 4 bases and the J gene end by 3 bases; junction bases not matched to a gene: 10. The CDR3 contains 18 residues. The receptor was isolated from an adult with an advanced solid tumor such as melanoma, head and neck, liver or kidney cancer. Sequenced here: CD4+ or CD8+ T cells sorted from blood, sampled in a trial of the OX40 agonist ivuxolimab. The rearrangement joins TRBV28 to TRBJ2-7; 15 nucleotides line up with TRBD2. The CDR3 DNA sequence: TGTGCCAGCAGTTACCCCGGGACTAGCGGGAGGACTTACTACGAGCAGTACTTC. Protein product: CASSYPGTSGRTYYEQYF.